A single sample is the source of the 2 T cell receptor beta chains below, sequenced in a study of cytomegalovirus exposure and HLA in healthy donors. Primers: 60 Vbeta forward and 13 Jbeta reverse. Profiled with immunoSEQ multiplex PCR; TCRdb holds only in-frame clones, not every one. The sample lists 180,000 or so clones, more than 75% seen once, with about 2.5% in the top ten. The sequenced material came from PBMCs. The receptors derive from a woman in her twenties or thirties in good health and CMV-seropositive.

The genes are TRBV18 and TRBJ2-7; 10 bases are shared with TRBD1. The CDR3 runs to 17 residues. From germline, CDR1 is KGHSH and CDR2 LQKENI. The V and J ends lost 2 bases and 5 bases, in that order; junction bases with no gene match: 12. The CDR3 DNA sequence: TGTGCCAGCTCACCATACCAACCGGGACAGGGGATGCACGAGCAGTACTTC. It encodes CASSPYQPGQGMHEQYF. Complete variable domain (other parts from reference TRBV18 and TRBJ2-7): NAGVMQNPRHLVRRRGQEARLRCSPMKGHSHVYWYRQLPEEGLKFMVYLQKENIIDESGMPKERFSAEFPKEGPSILRIQQVVRGDSAAYFCASSPYQPGQGMHEQYFGPGTRLTVT.

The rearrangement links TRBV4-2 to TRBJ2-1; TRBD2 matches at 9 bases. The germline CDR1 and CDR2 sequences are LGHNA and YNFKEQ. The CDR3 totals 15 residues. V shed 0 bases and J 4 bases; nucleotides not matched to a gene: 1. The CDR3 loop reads CASSQDSGGYNEQFF. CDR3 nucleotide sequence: TGTGCCAGCAGCCAAGATAGCGGGGGTTACAATGAGCAGTTCTTC.